The clone carrying this T cell receptor beta chain was observed a few times. Its antigen is unidentified. The data belong to a study of response to subunit inactivated influenza vaccine. Study results and caveats: The authors suggested that every seasonal influenza vaccination recruits few new T cells.

From germline, CDR1 is LGHNA and CDR2 YSLEER. The length of the CDR3 is 14 residues. V lost 0 bases and J lost 9, with 15 bases in between. TCRdb redid the calling of the RT-PCR reads with MiXCR, one entry per CDR3 protein. Among 200,000 to 300,000 distinct CDR3 sequences listed, about 12% were seen once. This sequence originates from a man in his forties or fifties who received an inactivated influenza vaccine. This specimen was non-naive T cells sorted from PBMCs, taken approximately 15 days before vaccination. The J gene is TRBJ2-7, the V gene TRBV4-3; no reliable D call. The CDR3 sequence: CASSQDLATGLQYF. Here the CDR3 DNA reads TGCGCCAGCAGCCAAGATTTGGCTACCGGATTGCAGTACTTC.